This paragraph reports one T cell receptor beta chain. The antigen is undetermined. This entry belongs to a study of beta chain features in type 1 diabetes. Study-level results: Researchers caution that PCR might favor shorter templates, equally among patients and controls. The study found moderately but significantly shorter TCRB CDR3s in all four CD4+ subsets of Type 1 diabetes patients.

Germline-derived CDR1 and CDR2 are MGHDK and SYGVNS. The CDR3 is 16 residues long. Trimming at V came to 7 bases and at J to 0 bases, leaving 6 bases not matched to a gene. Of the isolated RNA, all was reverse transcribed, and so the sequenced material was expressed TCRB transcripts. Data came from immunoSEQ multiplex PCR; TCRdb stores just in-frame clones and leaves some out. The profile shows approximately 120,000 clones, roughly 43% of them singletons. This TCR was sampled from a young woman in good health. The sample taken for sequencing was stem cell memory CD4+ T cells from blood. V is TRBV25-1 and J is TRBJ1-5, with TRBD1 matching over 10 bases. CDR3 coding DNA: TGTGCCAGCAACGGACAGGGGGGTTATAGCAATCAGCCCCAGCATTTT. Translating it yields CASNGQGGYSNQPQHF.